This T cell receptor (beta chain) is from a study of glioma-infiltrating T cells. At the level of the study: Presurgical dexamethasone in glioma patients lasted six or fewer days.

Amplification of TCR alpha and beta CDR3 regions from RNA used iRepertoire nested multiplex PCR. TCRdb used MiXCR to reprocess the multiplex PCR reads, holding one entry per CDR3 protein. The table records around 390,000 distinct CDR3 sequences, around 45% of them present only once. The CDR3 covers 16 residues. The V end was cut by 3 bases, the J end by 3 bases, with 15 bases between. Germline CDR1 and CDR2: LNHDA and SQIVND (reference sequence). This clonotype was picked up a small number of times. This TCR was recovered from a human donor with low-grade glioma or glioblastoma, undergoing nonglioma brain surgery, or in good health (not recorded which). The sequenced material came from glioma tissue, nonneoplastic brain tissue, or PBMCs (not recorded which). This sequence joins TRBV19 and TRBJ1-5, with D possibly being TRBD1 (6 bases). CDR3 sequence reads: CASSILDSVYNQPQHF. The CDR3 DNA sequence: TGTGCCAGTAGTATCCTGGACAGCGTCTACAATCAGCCCCAGCATTTT. Combining the CDR3 with reference TRBV19 and TRBJ1-5 gives the whole variable domain DGGITQSPKYLFRKEGQNVTLSCEQNLNHDAMYWYRQDPGQGLRLIYYSQIVNDFQKGDIAEGYSVSREKKESFPLTVTSAQKNPTAFYLCASSILDSVYNQPQHFGDGTRLSIL.